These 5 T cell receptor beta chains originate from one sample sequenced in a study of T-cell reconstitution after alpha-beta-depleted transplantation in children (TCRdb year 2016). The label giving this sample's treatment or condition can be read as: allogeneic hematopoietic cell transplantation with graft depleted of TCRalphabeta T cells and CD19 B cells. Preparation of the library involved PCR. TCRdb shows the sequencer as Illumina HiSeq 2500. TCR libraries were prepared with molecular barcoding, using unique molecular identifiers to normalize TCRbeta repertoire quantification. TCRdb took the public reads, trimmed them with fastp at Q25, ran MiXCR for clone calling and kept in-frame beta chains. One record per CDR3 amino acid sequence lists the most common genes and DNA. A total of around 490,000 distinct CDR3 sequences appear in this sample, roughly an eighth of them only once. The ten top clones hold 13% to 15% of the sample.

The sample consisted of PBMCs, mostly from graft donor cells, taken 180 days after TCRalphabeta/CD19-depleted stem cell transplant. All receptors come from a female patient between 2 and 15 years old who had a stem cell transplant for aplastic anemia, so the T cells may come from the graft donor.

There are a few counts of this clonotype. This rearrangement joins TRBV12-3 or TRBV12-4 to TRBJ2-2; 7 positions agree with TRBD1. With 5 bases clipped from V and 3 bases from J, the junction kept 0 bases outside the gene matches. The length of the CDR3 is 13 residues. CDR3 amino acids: CASSQGDTGELFF. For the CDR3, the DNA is TGTGCCAGCAGTCAGGGGGACACCGGGGAGCTGTTTTTT.

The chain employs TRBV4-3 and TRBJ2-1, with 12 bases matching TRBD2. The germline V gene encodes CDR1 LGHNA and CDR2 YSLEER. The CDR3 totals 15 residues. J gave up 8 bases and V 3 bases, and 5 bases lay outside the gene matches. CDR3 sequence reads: CASSHLAGGPHEQFF. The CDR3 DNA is TGCGCCAGCAGCCACCTAGCGGGGGGGCCCCATGAGCAGTTCTTC.

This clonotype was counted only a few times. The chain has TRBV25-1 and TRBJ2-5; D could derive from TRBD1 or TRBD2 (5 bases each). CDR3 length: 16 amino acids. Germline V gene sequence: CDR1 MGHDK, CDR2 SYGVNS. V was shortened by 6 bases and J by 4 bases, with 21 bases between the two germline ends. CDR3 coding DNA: TGTGCCAGCAGCGGAAGGATAGGCTGGGGGAGAGAGACCCAGTACTTC. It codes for CASSGRIGWGRETQYF.

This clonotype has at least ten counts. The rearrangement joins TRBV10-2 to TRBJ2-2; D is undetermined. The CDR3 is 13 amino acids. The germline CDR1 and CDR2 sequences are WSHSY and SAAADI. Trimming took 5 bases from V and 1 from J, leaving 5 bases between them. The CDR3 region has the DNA TGCGCCAGCAGTCCGGTGAACACCGGGGAGCTGTTTTTT. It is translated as CASSPVNTGELFF.

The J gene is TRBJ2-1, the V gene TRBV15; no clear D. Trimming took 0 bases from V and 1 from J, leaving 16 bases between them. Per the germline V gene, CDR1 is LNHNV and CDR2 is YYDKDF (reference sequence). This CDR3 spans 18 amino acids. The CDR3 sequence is CATSRDPSRLASYNEQFF. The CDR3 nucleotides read TGTGCCACCAGCAGAGACCCCTCCCGTCTGGCTTCCTACAATGAGCAGTTCTTC.